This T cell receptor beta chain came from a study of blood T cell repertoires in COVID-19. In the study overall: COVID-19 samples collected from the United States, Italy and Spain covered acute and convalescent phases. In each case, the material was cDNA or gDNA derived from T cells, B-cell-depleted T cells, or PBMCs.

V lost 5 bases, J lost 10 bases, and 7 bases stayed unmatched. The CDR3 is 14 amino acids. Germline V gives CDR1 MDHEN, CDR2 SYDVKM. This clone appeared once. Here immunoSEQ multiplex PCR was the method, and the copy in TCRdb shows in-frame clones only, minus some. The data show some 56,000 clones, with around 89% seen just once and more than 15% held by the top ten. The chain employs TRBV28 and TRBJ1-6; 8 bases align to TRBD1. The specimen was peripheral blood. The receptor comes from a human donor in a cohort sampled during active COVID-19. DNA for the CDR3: TGTGCCAGCAGTCTCGGACAGGGAAGGTCACCCCTCCACTTT. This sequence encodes CASSLGQGRSPLHF.